Below, 20 T cell receptor beta chains from the same sample are listed, as sequenced in a study of cytomegalovirus exposure and HLA in healthy donors. PCR employed 60 Vbeta and 13 Jbeta primers. The protocol was immunoSEQ multiplex PCR, while the TCRdb copy is restricted to in-frame clones and leaves out a portion. The sample contains 150,000 or so clones, around three quarters of which appear only once. The sample taken for sequencing was PBMCs. These TCRs come from a male donor in good health and CMV-seronegative.

The V call is TRBV15, the J call TRBJ2-6; 7 nucleotides line up with TRBD1. V was clipped by 2 bases and J by 0 bases; unmatched bases: 13. CDR1 LNHNV and CDR2 YYDKDF come from the germline V gene (reference sequence). The CDR3 totals 20 residues. The CDR3 reads CATSRTKGGSYSSGANVLTF. As DNA, the CDR3 is TGTGCCACCAGCAGAACAAAAGGGGGCAGCTACTCCTCTGGGGCCAACGTCCTGACTTTC.

CDR3 in DNA: TGTGCCTATCAAACCGGGACTAGCGACCGGGAGCTGTTTTTT. Translating gives CAYQTGTSDRELFF. The chain recombines TRBV30 with TRBJ2-2, with 10 bases matching TRBD2. The CDR3 consists of 14 residues. CDR1 GTSNPN and CDR2 SVGIG come from the germline V gene (reference sequence). The ends lost 7 bases at V and 9 bases at J; junction bases unmatched: 11.

The chain carries TRBV15 and TRBJ2-4, with a weak D call TRBD2 (7 bases). V gave up 0 bases and J gave up 8 bases, with 14 bases separating them. The CDR3 is 15 residues long. From germline, CDR1 is LNHNV and CDR2 YYDKDF (reference sequence). In DNA, the CDR3 is TGTGCCACCAGCAGAGAAGGGGGACTACAAGACATTCAGTACTTC. Protein sequence: CATSREGGLQDIQYF.

The chain combines TRBV7-2 with TRBJ1-1; TRBD1 might be the D (5 bases). V was pared by 0 bases and J by 12 bases, with 20 bases between. This CDR3 is built from 15 residues. The V gene's germline CDR1 is SGHTA and CDR2 FQGNSA. The CDR3 DNA follows: TGTGCCAGCAGCTTAGCCCTCGAGGCAGGGTTTAAGACTTTCTTT. Its translation is CASSLALEAGFKTFF.

Only one count was recorded for this clone. The chain is built from TRBV7-3 and TRBJ2-3; 12 bases match TRBD2. The CDR3 sequence is 16 residues long. Trimming took 3 bases from V and 4 from J; bases not matched to a gene: 5. The germline gives CDR1 SGHTA, CDR2 FQGTGA. CDR3: CASSFQTSGGADTQYF. The CDR3 DNA reads as TGTGCCAGCAGCTTTCAGACTAGCGGGGGTGCAGATACGCAGTATTTT. The full variable domain, completed using reference TRBV7-3 and TRBJ2-3, is GAGVSQTPSNKVTEKGKYVELRCDPISGHTALYWYRQSLGQGPEFLIYFQGTGAADDSGLPNDRFFAVRPEGSVSTLKIQRTERGDSAVYLCASSFQTSGGADTQYFGPGTRLTVL.

The genes are TRBV7-8 and TRBJ2-7, with 7 bases matching TRBD2. The CDR3 is 15 residues long. Losses at the gene ends were 5 bases for V and 3 bases for J; bases not matched to a gene: 10. CDR1 is SGHVS and CDR2 is FQNEAQ in the germline V gene. In nucleotides, the CDR3 is TGTGCCAGCAGCCATCCTAGCGGCCTTCTCTACGAGCAGTACTTC. Protein sequence: CASSHPSGLLYEQYF. The full variable domain, in which reference TRBV7-8 and TRBJ2-7 provide the parts outside the CDR3, is GAGVSQSPRYKVAKRGQDVALRCDPISGHVSLFWYQQALGQGPEFLTYFQNEAQLDKSGLPSDRFFAERPEGSVSTLKIQRTQQEDSAVYLCASSHPSGLLYEQYFGPGTRLTVT.

The gene calls are TRBV5-4 and TRBJ1-2; D is unclear. CDR1 and CDR2 from the germline V gene are SGHNT and YYREEE (reference sequence). Trimming took off 0 bases at V and 5 bases at J, with 17 bases between the two ends. This CDR3 is 16 amino acids long. The DNA of the CDR3 is TGTGCCAGCAGCTTGGAGCGATCCACAACGCCTTATGGCTACACCTTC. It specifies CASSLERSTTPYGYTF.

The rearrangement joins TRBV28 to TRBJ2-3, with D possibly being TRBD1 (5 bases). CDR3 length equals 14 residues. Germline lookup yields CDR1 MDHEN and CDR2 SYDVKM. Trimming took off 2 bases at V and 4 bases at J, with 10 bases between the two ends. The CDR3 is CASSLEGAADTQYF. The CDR3 nucleotides read TGTGCCAGCAGTTTAGAAGGGGCCGCAGATACGCAGTATTTT.

The genes are TRBV7-3 and TRBJ2-3, with 7 positions matching TRBD2. Germline trimming cut 6 bases from V and 6 bases from J; bases unmatched to any gene: 9. Germline loops: CDR1 SGHTA, CDR2 FQGTGA. The CDR3 is 14 residues long. The CDR3 nucleotides read TGTGCCAGCAGGAAGCCCTTAGCGGGTGATACGCAGTATTTT. Its protein product is CASRKPLAGDTQYF. Drawing the rest from reference TRBV7-3 and TRBJ2-3, the complete variable domain is GAGVSQTPSNKVTEKGKYVELRCDPISGHTALYWYRQSLGQGPEFLIYFQGTGAADDSGLPNDRFFAVRPEGSVSTLKIQRTERGDSAVYLCASRKPLAGDTQYFGPGTRLTVL.

The chain joins TRBV7-2 to TRBJ2-1; D unresolved. Germline loops: CDR1 SGHTA, CDR2 FQGNSA. Trimming pared 1 base from V and 3 bases from J, leaving 7 bases between. This CDR3 comprises 14 residues. Here the CDR3 DNA reads TGTGCCAGCAGCTTAGACCAGTTCTACAATGAGCAGTTCTTC. Translated: CASSLDQFYNEQFF.

V and J are TRBV2 and TRBJ2-2; D might be TRBD2 (5 bases). The germline CDR1 and CDR2 sequences are SNHLY and FYNNEI. Between the trimmed V and J ends, which lost 7 bases and 0 bases, there was a span of 12 bases. The length of the CDR3 is 15 residues. The CDR3 reads CASNFDGANTGELFF. CDR3 sequence (DNA): TGTGCCAGCAATTTTGACGGGGCGAACACCGGGGAGCTGTTTTTT.

This sequence joins TRBV5-1 and TRBJ1-4; TRBD1 agrees at 8 bases. CDR1 is SGHRS and CDR2 is YFSETQ in the germline V gene. With 0 bases clipped from V and 0 bases from J, the junction kept 7 bases outside the gene matches. CDR3 length: 18 residues. CDR3 DNA sequence: TGCGCCAGCAGCTTGGCCGCAGGGGGCGGTGCAACTAATGAAAAACTGTTTTTT. Protein: CASSLAAGGGATNEKLFF.

The chain combines TRBV7-2 with TRBJ2-7; 7 bases fit TRBD2. V lost 5 bases and J lost 0; bases outside the gene matches: 13. There are 17 residues in the CDR3. Germline CDR1 is SGHTA and CDR2 is FQGNSA. As DNA, the CDR3 is TGTGCCAGCAGCCAAGTGCGGGGGACGGTCAGCTCCTACGAGCAGTACTTC. It encodes CASSQVRGTVSSYEQYF.

Only one count was recorded for this clone. The CDR3 nucleotides read TGTGCCAGCAGCACGACTAGCGGCTCCCAAGAGACCCAGTACTTC. Translation: CASSTTSGSQETQYF. The chain combines TRBV5-4 with TRBJ2-5; 9 bases fit TRBD2. The ends lost 4 bases at V and 1 base at J; junction bases unmatched: 5. The CDR3 runs to 15 residues. The germline V gene encodes CDR1 SGHNT and CDR2 YYREEE (reference sequence).

This sequence joins TRBV11-2 and TRBJ2-7; tentative D call: TRBD1 (6 bases). The germline V and J ends were trimmed by 2 bases and 2 bases, with 13 bases remaining between them. The CDR3 covers 15 residues. Germline V gene sequence: CDR1 SGHAT, CDR2 FQNNGV. The CDR3 loop is CASSLREDSTYEQYF. CDR3 sequence (DNA): TGTGCCAGCAGCTTAAGAGAGGACAGTACCTACGAGCAGTACTTC.

This chain joins TRBV5-6 and TRBJ2-5, with 8 bases matching TRBD1. The CDR3 is made up of 15 amino acids. Losses at the gene ends were 5 bases for V and 5 bases for J; bases not matched to a gene: 11. In germline, CDR1 is SGHDT, CDR2 YYEEEE. The CDR3 sequence is CASRRSDRDRETQYF. DNA for the CDR3: TGTGCCAGCAGGCGGTCGGACAGGGATAGGGAGACCCAGTACTTC.

This chain joins TRBV10-3 and TRBJ2-1, with D unclear. The CDR3 runs to 12 residues. With 0 bases removed from V and 7 bases from J, the gap between germline ends came to 4 bases. Germline V lookup: CDR1 ENHRY, CDR2 SYGVKD. CDR3 protein: CAISESENEQFF. The CDR3 nucleotides are TGTGCCATCAGTGAGTCGGAGAATGAGCAGTTCTTC.

The CDR3 DNA is TGTGCCAGCAGCTTAGGAGGCTGGACTGAAGCTTTCTTT. Its translation: CASSLGGWTEAFF. The V gene is TRBV7-2, the J gene TRBJ1-1; no clear D. CDR1 is SGHTA and CDR2 is FQGNSA in the germline V gene. This CDR3 has 13 residues. V lost 1 base, J lost 5 bases, and 8 bases lay in between.

This chain connects TRBV6-5 to TRBJ2-1; 7 nucleotides line up with TRBD2. The J segment lost 7 bases and the V segment lost 2 bases, leaving 8 bases of the junction unmatched. Germline V gene sequence: CDR1 MNHEY, CDR2 SVGAGI. This CDR3 spans 15 amino acids. CDR3 region: CASSYGAGVGNEQFF. The CDR3, as DNA: TGTGCCAGCAGTTACGGGGCGGGAGTTGGTAATGAGCAGTTCTTC.

This clone has just a few counts. The rearrangement links TRBV5-1 to TRBJ1-3; 8 nucleotides match TRBD1. This CDR3 spans 17 amino acids. V was clipped by 0 bases and J by 2 bases; unmatched bases: 7. Germline assignment: CDR1 SGHRS and CDR2 YFSETQ. The CDR3 sequence is CASSLVPGRGPGNTIYF. The DNA for the CDR3 is TGCGCCAGCAGCTTGGTCCCAGGCAGGGGGCCTGGAAACACCATATATTTT.